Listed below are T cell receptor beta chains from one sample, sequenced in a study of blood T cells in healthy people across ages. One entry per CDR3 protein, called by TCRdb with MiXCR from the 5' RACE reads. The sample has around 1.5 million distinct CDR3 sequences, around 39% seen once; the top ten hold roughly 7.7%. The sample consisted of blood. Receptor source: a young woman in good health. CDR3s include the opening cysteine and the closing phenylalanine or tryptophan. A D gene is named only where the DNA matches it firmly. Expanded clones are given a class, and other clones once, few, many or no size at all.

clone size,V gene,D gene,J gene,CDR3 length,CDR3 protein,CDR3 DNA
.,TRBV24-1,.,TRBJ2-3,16,CATSDWGAGGTDTQYF,TGTGCCACCAGTGATTGGGGAGCAGGGGGCACAGATACGCAGTATTTT
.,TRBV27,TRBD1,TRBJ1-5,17,CASSYLGTGELNQPQHF,TGTGCCAGCAGTTACCTCGGGACAGGGGAGTTGAATCAGCCCCAGCATTTT
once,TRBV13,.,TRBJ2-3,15,CASSLYNGEYHTQYF,TGTGCCAGCAGCTTATATAATGGGGAGTACCATACGCAGTATTTT
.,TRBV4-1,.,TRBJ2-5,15,CASSQVFVGEETQYF,TGCGCCAGCAGCCAAGTCTTTGTAGGGGAGGAGACCCAGTACTTC
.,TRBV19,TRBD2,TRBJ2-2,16,CASRIPGLGDRGELFF,TGTGCCAGTAGAATTCCGGGACTAGGAGATCGCGGGGAGCTGTTTTTT
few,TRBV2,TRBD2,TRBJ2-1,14,CASKQVAGENEQFF,TGTGCCAGCAAACAGGTAGCGGGAGAAAATGAGCAGTTCTTC
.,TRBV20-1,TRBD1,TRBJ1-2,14,CSARDLGRGYGYTF,TGCAGTGCTAGAGATCTTGGCAGGGGGTATGGCTACACCTTC
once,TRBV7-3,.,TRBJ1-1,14,CASSHGGAGTEAFF,TGTGCCAGCAGCCATGGGGGGGCTGGCACTGAAGCTTTCTTT
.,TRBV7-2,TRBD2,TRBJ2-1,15,CASSQLAGGLDEQFF,TGTGCCAGCAGCCAACTAGCGGGGGGGCTGGATGAGCAGTTCTTC
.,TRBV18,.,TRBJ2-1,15,CASSPLLFGDNEQFF,TGTGCCAGCTCACCACTTCTTTTCGGGGACAATGAGCAGTTCTTC
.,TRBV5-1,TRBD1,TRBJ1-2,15,CASSSSQGYGFGYTF,TGCGCCAGCAGCTCGTCACAGGGGTACGGGTTTGGCTACACCTTC
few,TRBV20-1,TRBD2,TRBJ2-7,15,CSARSELGLDDEQYF,TGCAGTGCTAGGAGCGAACTGGGACTAGACGACGAGCAGTACTTC
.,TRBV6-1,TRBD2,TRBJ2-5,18,CASSVQGLAGGSDGTQYF,TGTGCCAGCAGTGTTCAAGGACTAGCGGGAGGATCGGATGGGACCCAGTACTTC
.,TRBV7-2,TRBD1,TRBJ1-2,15,CASSFWTGDNYGYTF,TGTGCCAGCAGCTTTTGGACAGGGGATAACTATGGCTACACCTTC
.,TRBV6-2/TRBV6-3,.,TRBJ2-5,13,CASSYGKREVQYF,TGTGCCAGCAGTTACGGAAAGCGTGAGGTCCAGTACTTC
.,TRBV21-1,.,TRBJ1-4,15,CASSAGDRGVEKLFF,TGTGCCAGCAGCGCCGGGGACAGGGGAGTTGAAAAACTGTTTTTT
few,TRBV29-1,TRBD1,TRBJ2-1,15,CSVEVPGQGWNEQFF,TGCAGCGTTGAAGTACCGGGACAGGGGTGGAATGAGCAGTTCTTC
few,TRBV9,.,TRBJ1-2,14,CASSVGRSLSGYTF,TGTGCCAGCAGCGTCGGACGCTCTCTCTCTGGCTACACCTTC
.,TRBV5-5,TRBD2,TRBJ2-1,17,CASSLGTSGLSYNEQFF,TGTGCCAGCAGCTTGGGGACTAGCGGGCTTTCCTACAATGAGCAGTTCTTC
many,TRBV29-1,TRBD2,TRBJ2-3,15,CSVNGLAGRTDTQYF,TGCAGCGTCAATGGTCTAGCGGGGAGAACAGATACGCAGTATTTT
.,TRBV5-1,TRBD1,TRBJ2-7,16,CASSLQGTASSYEQYF,TGCGCCAGCAGCTTGCAAGGGACAGCTTCTTCCTACGAGCAGTACTTC
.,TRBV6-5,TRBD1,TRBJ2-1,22,CASSYPTKKGQVLRPHYNEQFF,TGTGCCAGCAGTTACCCGACCAAGAAGGGACAGGTTCTCCGACCCCATTACAATGAGCAGTTCTTC
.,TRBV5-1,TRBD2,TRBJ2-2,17,CASSLSPGLAGSGELFF,TGCGCCAGCAGCTTGTCCCCGGGACTAGCGGGATCGGGGGAGCTGTTTTTT
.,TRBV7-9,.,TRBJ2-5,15,CASSPLDRHQETQYF,TGTGCCAGCAGCCCATTGGACAGACACCAAGAGACCCAGTACTTC
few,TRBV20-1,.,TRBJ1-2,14,CSAPRGSTAGGYTF,TGCAGTGCCCCTCGGGGTTCGACAGCTGGTGGCTACACCTTC
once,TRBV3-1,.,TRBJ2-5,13,CASSRRTGETQYF,TGTGCCAGCAGCCGCAGGACGGGGGAGACCCAGTACTTC
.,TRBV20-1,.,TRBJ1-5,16,CSARDSLGPLNQPQHF,TGCAGTGCTAGAGACTCTTTGGGACCGCTGAATCAGCCCCAGCATTTT
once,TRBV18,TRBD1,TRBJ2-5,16,CASSPSDRAYQETQYF,TGTGCCAGCTCACCATCGGACAGGGCGTACCAAGAGACCCAGTACTTC
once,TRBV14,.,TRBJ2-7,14,CASSQFGSDYEQYF,TGTGCCAGCAGCCAATTCGGGTCTGACTACGAGCAGTACTTC
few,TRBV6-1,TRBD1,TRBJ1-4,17,CASSEALYGTGNEKLFF,TGTGCCAGCAGTGAAGCGCTGTATGGGACAGGCAATGAAAAACTGTTTTTT
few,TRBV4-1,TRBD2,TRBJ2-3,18,CASSQDPTSVLSTDTQYF,TGCGCCAGCAGCCAAGATCCGACTAGCGTTCTTAGCACAGATACGCAGTATTTT
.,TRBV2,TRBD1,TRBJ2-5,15,CASSPPDRGKETQYF,TGTGCCAGCAGTCCTCCGGACAGGGGCAAAGAGACCCAGTACTTC
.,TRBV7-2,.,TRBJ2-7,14,CASSLGAAPYGQYF,TGTGCCAGCAGCTTAGGAGCGGCGCCCTACGGGCAGTACTTC
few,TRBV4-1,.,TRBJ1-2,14,CASSHPSGRDGYTF,TGCGCCAGCAGCCACCCCAGTGGTCGGGATGGCTACACCTTC
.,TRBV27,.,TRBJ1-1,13,CASRVYMNTEAFF,TGTGCCAGCCGGGTGTACATGAACACTGAAGCTTTCTTT
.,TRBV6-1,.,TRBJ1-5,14,CASSRDTGNQPQHF,TGTGCCAGCAGTCGAGACACCGGCAATCAGCCCCAGCATTTT
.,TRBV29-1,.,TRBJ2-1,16,CSVEDRGRSSYNEQFF,TGCAGCGTTGAAGATCGGGGGCGGAGCTCCTACAATGAGCAGTTCTTC
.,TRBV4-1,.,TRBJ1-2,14,CASSQGTAGYGYTF,TGCGCCAGCAGCCAGGGGACGGCGGGGTATGGCTACACCTTC
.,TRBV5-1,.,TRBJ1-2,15,CASSLASLGKDGYTF,TGCGCCAGCAGCTTGGCCTCCCTGGGGAAGGATGGCTACACCTTC
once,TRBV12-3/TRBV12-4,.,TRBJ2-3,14,CASLGGPRADTQYF,TGTGCCAGCCTGGGGGGGCCCCGAGCAGATACGCAGTATTTT
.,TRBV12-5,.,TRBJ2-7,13,CASGPVLGSEQYF,TGTGCTAGTGGTCCCGTATTAGGGAGCGAGCAGTACTTC
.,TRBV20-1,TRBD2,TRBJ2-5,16,CSARVASGRIKETQYF,TGCAGTGCTAGAGTTGCTAGCGGGAGAATTAAGGAGACCCAGTACTTC
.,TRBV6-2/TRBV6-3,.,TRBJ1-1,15,CASSYDRDTFFEAFF,TGTGCCAGCAGTTACGACCGGGACACCTTTTTTGAAGCTTTCTTT
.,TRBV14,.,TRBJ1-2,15,CASSQVSSGAYGYTF,TGTGCCAGCAGCCAAGTCTCTTCCGGGGCGTATGGCTACACCTTC
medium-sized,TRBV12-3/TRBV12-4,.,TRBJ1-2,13,CASSLGSNYGYTF,TGCGCCAGCAGCCTCGGTTCTAACTATGGCTACACCTTC
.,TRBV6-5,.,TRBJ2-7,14,CASSLLGISYEQYF,TGTGCCAGCAGCCTCCTCGGGATCTCCTACGAGCAGTACTTC
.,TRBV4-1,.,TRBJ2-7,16,CASNLGEGDSSYEQYF,TGCGCCAGCAACTTGGGTGAAGGCGATTCCTCCTACGAGCAGTACTTC
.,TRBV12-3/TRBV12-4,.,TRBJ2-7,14,CASGFRDWYNEQYF,TGTGCCAGCGGTTTCCGGGATTGGTACAATGAGCAGTACTTC
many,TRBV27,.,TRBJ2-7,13,CASSLSDSYEQYF,TGTGCCAGCAGCCTATCAGACAGCTACGAGCAGTACTTC
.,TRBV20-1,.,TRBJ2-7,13,CSAKTHLGYEQYF,TGCAGTGCCAAGACTCATCTGGGCTACGAGCAGTACTTC
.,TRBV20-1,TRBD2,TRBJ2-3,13,CSASPGGEDTQYF,TGCAGTGCTAGTCCGGGAGGTGAGGATACGCAGTATTTT
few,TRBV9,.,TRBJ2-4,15,CASSLPARGENIQYF,TGTGCCAGCAGCCTCCCGGCGCGTGGCGAAAACATTCAGTACTTC
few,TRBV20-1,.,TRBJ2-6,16,CSAANDGAPGANVLTF,TGCAGTGCTGCCAACGACGGTGCTCCTGGGGCCAACGTCCTGACTTTC
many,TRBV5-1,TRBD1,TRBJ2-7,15,CASSQSGTGVYEQYF,TGCGCCAGCAGCCAATCCGGGACAGGGGTGTACGAGCAGTACTTC
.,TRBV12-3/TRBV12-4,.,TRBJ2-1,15,CASSPGSPTYNEQFF,TGTGCCAGCAGTCCGGGCAGCCCGACCTACAATGAGCAGTTCTTC